This T cell receptor beta chain came from a study of blood T cells in healthy people across ages. Study-level findings and limits: Per-million-T-cell TCR beta diversity fell roughly linearly with age.

Using a J-beta primer mix together with a sample-barcoded 5' primer, a second PCR was run for roughly 6 to 12 cycles. TCRdb processed the 5' RACE reads anew with MiXCR; each CDR3 protein has one entry. The data show about 830,000 distinct CDR3 sequences, 58% seen once. Per germline, CDR1 LGHDT and CDR2 YNNKEL (reference sequence). The CDR3 loop spans 14 amino acids. V lost 10 bases and J lost 0, with 14 bases in between. Of note for this clonotype: Its antigen remains unknown.

The V call is TRBV3-1, the J call TRBJ2-3; D remains ambiguous. The sequenced material came from blood. The receptor comes from a man aged 25 to 45 in good health. CDR3 amino acids: CATKRTISTDTQYF. As DNA, the CDR3 is TGTGCCACCAAGAGAACAATTAGCACAGATACGCAGTATTTT.